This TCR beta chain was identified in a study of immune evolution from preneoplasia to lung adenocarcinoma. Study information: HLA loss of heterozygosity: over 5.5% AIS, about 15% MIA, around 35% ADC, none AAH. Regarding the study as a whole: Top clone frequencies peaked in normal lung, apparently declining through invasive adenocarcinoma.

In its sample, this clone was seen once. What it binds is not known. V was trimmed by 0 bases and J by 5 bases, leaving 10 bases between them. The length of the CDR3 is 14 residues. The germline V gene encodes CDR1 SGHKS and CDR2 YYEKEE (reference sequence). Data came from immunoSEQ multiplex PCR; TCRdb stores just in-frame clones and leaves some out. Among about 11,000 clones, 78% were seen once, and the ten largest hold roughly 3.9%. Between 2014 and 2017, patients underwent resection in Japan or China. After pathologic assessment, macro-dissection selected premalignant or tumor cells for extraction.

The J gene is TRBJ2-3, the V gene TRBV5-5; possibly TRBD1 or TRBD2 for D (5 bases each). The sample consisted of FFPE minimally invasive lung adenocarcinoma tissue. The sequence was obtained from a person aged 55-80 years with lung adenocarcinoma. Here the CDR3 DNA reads TGTGCCAGCAGCTTGGACGGGGCTCAAGATACGCAGTATTTT. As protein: CASSLDGAQDTQYF.